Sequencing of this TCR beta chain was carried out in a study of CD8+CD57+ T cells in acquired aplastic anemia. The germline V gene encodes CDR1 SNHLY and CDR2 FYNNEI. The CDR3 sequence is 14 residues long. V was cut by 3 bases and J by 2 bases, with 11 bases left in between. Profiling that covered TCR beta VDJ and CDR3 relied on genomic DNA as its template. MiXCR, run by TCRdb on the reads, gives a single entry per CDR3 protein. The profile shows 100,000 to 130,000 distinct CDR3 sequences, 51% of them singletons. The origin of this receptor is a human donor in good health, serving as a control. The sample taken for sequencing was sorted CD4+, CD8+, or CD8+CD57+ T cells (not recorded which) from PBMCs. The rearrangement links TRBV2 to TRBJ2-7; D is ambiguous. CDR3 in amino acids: CASSERAVAYEQYF. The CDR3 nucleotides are TGTGCCAGCAGTGAGCGCGCAGTCGCCTACGAGCAGTACTTC.